These 23 T cell receptor beta chains were sequenced from one sample in a study of blood T cell repertoires in COVID-19. Generated by immunoSEQ multiplex PCR, the TCRdb table keeps only in-frame clones and is missing some. Of about 160,000 clones in the sample, around 85% are singletons; the top ten hold approximately 3.5%. Material for sequencing was peripheral blood. The receptor set was obtained from a man in his 70s with acute or convalescent COVID-19.

This clone was seen a handful of times. This chain connects TRBV3-1 (or the pseudogene TRBV3-2) to TRBJ2-3; 9 nucleotides match TRBD2. The germline gives CDR1 LGHDT, CDR2 YNNKEL (reference sequence). The length of the CDR3 is 16 residues. V lost 3 bases, J lost 5 bases, and 9 bases stayed unmatched. The CDR3 spells CASSHQRLAGIDTQYF. CDR3 in DNA: TGTGCCAGCAGCCATCAACGGCTAGCGGGAATAGATACGCAGTATTTT.

In this sample, this clone turned up once. The J gene is TRBJ1-1, the V gene TRBV6-5; D not certain. The V end was cut by 3 bases, the J end by 5 bases, with 19 bases between. CDR1 and CDR2 from the germline V gene are MNHEY and SVGAGI. This CDR3 comprises 16 residues. CDR3: CASSYSGTSAGTEAFF. In nucleotides, the CDR3 is TGTGCCAGCAGTTATTCCGGTACATCTGCGGGGACTGAAGCTTTCTTT.

This sequence joins TRBV27 and TRBJ1-2; TRBD1 matches 11 bases. V dropped 0 bases and J dropped 6; count of bases not matched to a gene: 3. From germline, CDR1 is MNHEY and CDR2 SMNVEV (reference sequence). The CDR3 runs to 15 residues. CDR3: CASSLSMGQGDGYTF. The CDR3 nucleotides read TGTGCCAGCAGTTTATCGATGGGACAGGGGGATGGCTACACCTTC.

This chain uses TRBV10-3 with TRBJ2-7; possibly TRBD2 for D (6 bases). Germline values: CDR1 ENHRY, CDR2 SYGVKD. Trimming left V 6 bases short and J 7 bases short, with 10 bases between. This CDR3 is 11 amino acids long. The CDR3 DNA is TGTGCCATCAGGGATAGCGGTGAGCAGTACTTC. Amino acid sequence: CAIRDSGEQYF.

The chain carries TRBV4-2 and TRBJ1-2, with 8 positions matching TRBD1. V trimming: 3 bases; J trimming: 2 bases; junction bases outside the gene matches: 5. The CDR3 totals 15 residues. Looked up from germline, CDR1 is LGHNA and CDR2 is YNFKEQ. CDR3 in amino acids: CASSHPGQGNYGYTF. Here the CDR3 DNA reads TGTGCCAGCAGCCATCCCGGACAGGGAAACTATGGCTACACCTTC.

The rearrangement uses TRBV5-6 and TRBJ2-7; unclear D gene. The CDR3 runs to 12 residues. Trimming cost V 0 bases and J 3 bases, with 4 bases left between them. Germline CDR1 and CDR2: SGHDT and YYEEEE. The CDR3 bases are TGTGCCAGCAGCTTGGCCAGCTACGAGCAGTACTTC. Its protein product is CASSLASYEQYF.

The chain carries TRBV5-1 and TRBJ2-1, with 7 bases lining up with TRBD1. After removal of 2 bases from V and 0 bases from J, the junction contained 2 bases not matched to a gene. Germline-derived CDR1 and CDR2 are SGHRS and YFSETQ. This CDR3 contains 15 residues. DNA for the CDR3: TGCGCCAGCAGCTTCACAGGGGACTCCTACAATGAGCAGTTCTTC. Its protein product is CASSFTGDSYNEQFF.

The J gene is TRBJ2-7, the V gene TRBV5-4, with 9 bases aligning to TRBD1. The CDR3 extends over 15 amino acids. The J segment lost 3 bases and the V segment lost 2 bases, leaving 6 bases of the junction unmatched. CDR1 is SGHNT and CDR2 is YYREEE in the germline V gene (reference sequence). CDR3 DNA: TGTGCCAGCAGCTTCTCCGGGACAGGGAGCTACGAGCAGTACTTC. As protein: CASSFSGTGSYEQYF.

This clone was seen only once. The V call is TRBV18, the J call TRBJ2-7; a possible D gene is TRBD1 (6 bases). With 0 bases removed from V and 6 bases from J, the gap between germline ends came to 12 bases. The CDR3 spans 14 residues. CDR1 is KGHSH and CDR2 is LQKENI in the germline V gene. The chain's CDR3 is CASSPPTGSGEQYF. Here the CDR3 DNA reads TGTGCCAGCTCACCACCTACAGGGTCTGGCGAGCAGTACTTC.

The gene calls are TRBV6-1 and TRBJ1-1; 8 nucleotides line up with TRBD1. The ends lost 3 bases at V and 0 bases at J; junction bases unmatched: 12. The CDR3 spans 18 residues. Germline CDR1 is MNHNS and CDR2 is SASEGT. The CDR3 is CASSDFSWTGPMNTEAFF. The CDR3 nucleotides are TGTGCCAGCAGTGATTTCTCATGGACAGGGCCCATGAACACTGAAGCTTTCTTT.

The rearrangement uses TRBV9 and TRBJ2-3; 8 nucleotides align to TRBD2. V was clipped by 4 bases and J by 4 bases; unmatched bases: 14. The V gene's germline CDR1 is SGDLS and CDR2 YYNGEE. CDR3 length: 17 residues. The CDR3 DNA sequence: TGTGCCAGCAGCTTCTCCTCGAGCGGGAGCGCAGCAGATACGCAGTATTTT. As protein: CASSFSSSGSAADTQYF.

The V gene is TRBV7-9, the J gene TRBJ1-1, with 7 bases that match TRBD1. The junction had 10 bases not matched to a gene; V was cut back by 5 bases and J by 4 bases. This CDR3 has 15 amino acids. The V gene's germline CDR1 is SEHNR and CDR2 FQNEAQ (reference sequence). The CDR3 region is CASSAPTGWVTEAFF. The DNA for the CDR3 is TGTGCCAGCAGCGCGCCGACAGGGTGGGTCACTGAAGCTTTCTTT.

This clone was counted once. This rearrangement joins TRBV5-4 to TRBJ2-3, with D perhaps TRBD1 (6 bases). The CDR3 is 13 amino acids. Germline-derived CDR1 and CDR2 are SGHNT and YYREEE (reference sequence). Trimming pared 3 bases from V and 6 bases from J, leaving 11 bases between. CDR3 in DNA: TGTGCCAGCAGCTACGACAGGACCGATACGCAGTATTTT. This encodes CASSYDRTDTQYF.

The chain is built from TRBV6-5 and TRBJ1-2; no firm D call. The CDR3 runs 14 residues. Germline CDR1 MNHEY, CDR2 SVGAGI. Trimming cost V 8 bases and J 4 bases, with 17 bases left between them. In DNA form, the CDR3 reads TGTGCCAGCCGGAGACCGGCCGAACCCTATGGCTACACCTTC. Translating it yields CASRRPAEPYGYTF.

The V and J genes are TRBV27 and TRBJ2-1; 10 bases agree with TRBD2. Germline V gene lookup returns CDR1 MNHEY and CDR2 SMNVEV (reference sequence). V gave up 5 bases and J gave up 0 bases; unmatched junction bases: 10. CDR3 length: 18 amino acids. In nucleotides, the CDR3 is TGTGCCAGCAGTCCTGGTAGCGGGAGGCCGAGCTCCTACAATGAGCAGTTCTTC. Residues: CASSPGSGRPSSYNEQFF.

This chain joins TRBV12-3 or TRBV12-4 and TRBJ1-2; 7 bases map to TRBD1. The trim removed 8 bases at V and 4 bases at J, leaving 4 bases unmatched. CDR3 length: 12 amino acids. The CDR3 protein is CASRRDSYGYTF. CDR3 nucleotides: TGTGCCAGCCGACGGGACAGCTATGGCTACACCTTC.

The chain couples TRBV5-4 to TRBJ2-7; D might be TRBD2 (5 bases). Germline lookup yields CDR1 SGHNT and CDR2 YYREEE (reference sequence). Trimming pared 4 bases from V and 3 bases from J, leaving 11 bases between. The CDR3 covers 13 residues. The CDR3 region is CASSPEVGYEQYF. As DNA, the CDR3 is TGTGCCAGCAGCCCGGAGGTGGGCTACGAGCAGTACTTC. The full variable domain, rest sourced from reference TRBV5-4 and TRBJ2-7, is ETGVTQSPTHLIKTRGQQVTLRCSSQSGHNTVSWYQQALGQGPQFIFQYYREEENGRGNFPPRFSGLQFPNYSSELNVNALELDDSALYLCASSPEVGYEQYFGPGTRLTVT.

The chain couples TRBV7-2 to TRBJ2-2, with no clear D. CDR3 length equals 16 residues. The V gene's germline CDR1 is SGHTA and CDR2 FQGNSA. Trimming stripped 1 base from V and 3 bases from J, with 12 bases between. The chain's CDR3 is CASSLVQVPDTGELFF. The CDR3 coding sequence is TGTGCCAGCAGCTTAGTGCAGGTTCCTGACACCGGGGAGCTGTTTTTT.

The J gene is TRBJ2-7, the V gene TRBV5-5, with D possibly being TRBD2 (5 bases). In germline, CDR1 is SGHKS, CDR2 YYEKEE (reference sequence). The CDR3 contains 11 residues. V gave up 3 bases and J gave up 9 bases, with 10 bases separating them. DNA for the CDR3: TGTGCCAGCAGCTCGGACTGGGCGCAGTACTTC. Its translation is CASSSDWAQYF.

The chain has TRBV5-1 and TRBJ2-7, with D maybe TRBD1 (6 bases). The CDR3 has 18 residues. In germline, CDR1 is SGHRS, CDR2 YFSETQ. In DNA, the CDR3 is TGCGACCCAAAGCAGCTTACCCCCGGGGCCAGGGGATCATACGAGCAGTACTTC. This gives the protein CDPKQLTPGARGSYEQYF. The whole variable domain, filled in from reference TRBV5-1 and TRBJ2-7, reads KAGVTQTPRYLIKTRGQQVTLSCSPISGHRSVSWYQQTPGQGLQFLFEYFSETQRNKGNFPGRFSGRQFSNSRSEMNVSTLELGDSALYLCDPKQLTPGARGSYEQYFGPGTRLTVT.

CDR3 nucleotide sequence: TGTGCCAGCAGCCCCCGAGGATTCTCCTACGAGCAGTACTTC. It translates to CASSPRGFSYEQYF. This chain connects TRBV9 to TRBJ2-7; the D is unclear. CDR1 and CDR2 from the germline V gene are SGDLS and YYNGEE. The V and J ends lost 4 bases and 0 bases respectively, with 11 bases between them. This CDR3 is built from 14 residues.

V gene TRBV6-5 combines with J gene TRBJ2-1; 8 bases are shared with TRBD2. Germline-derived CDR1 and CDR2 are MNHEY and SVGAGI. V was clipped by 6 bases and J by 0 bases; unmatched bases: 4. The CDR3 contains 15 residues. The DNA for the CDR3 is TGTGCCAGCAGGATAGCGGGGTACTCCTACAATGAGCAGTTCTTC. This translates into CASRIAGYSYNEQFF.

This chain uses TRBV21-1 with TRBJ2-7; the table's TRBD1 call for D was not verified on the DNA. TRBV21-1 is assigned pseudogene status. This CDR3 comprises 11 residues. CDR3 nucleotides: TGTGCCAGCGGGACATCCTACGAGCAGTACTTC. Amino acid sequence: CASGTSYEQYF.